The 29 T cell receptor beta chains below come from one sample, sequenced in a study of response to subunit inactivated influenza vaccine (dated 2018 in TCRdb). The receptor library was made with RT-PCR. Reads for this sample came from an Illumina HiSeq 2500. Through fastp at Q25 and MiXCR, TCRdb rebuilt clones from the public reads, retaining in-frame beta chains. All rows with the same CDR3 protein become a single entry with the most common DNA and genes. The sample yields about 800,000 distinct CDR3 sequences; over 20% were counted once. The leading ten clones occupy roughly 10% of the sample. The sequencing here drew on PBMCs from blood, taken 5 days after vaccination. These receptors came from a man in his fifties who received an inactivated influenza vaccine. Donor details come from another sample of the same person, matched by shared clones.

The chain combines TRBV21-1 with TRBJ2-3; TRBD2 was called by the table and not checked on the DNA. TRBV21-1 is tagged as a pseudogene. The CDR3 contains 18 residues. CDR3 amino acids: CASTPVGLAGALTDTQYF. The CDR3 DNA follows: TGTGCCAGCACCCCGGTGGGGCTAGCGGGGGCACTAACAGATACGCAGTATTTT.

The CDR3 reads CASSYTGLVKGEKLFF. CDR3 nucleotides: TGTGCCAGCAGCTACACAGGGCTGGTAAAGGGTGAAAAACTGTTTTTT. The V call is TRBV5-4, the J call TRBJ1-4; D perhaps matches TRBD1 (6 bases). Per the germline V gene, CDR1 is SGHNT and CDR2 is YYREEE (reference sequence). V gave up 3 bases and J gave up 7 bases, with 19 bases separating them. The CDR3 sequence is 16 residues long. The entire variable domain, with the rest obtained from reference TRBV5-4 and TRBJ1-4, is as follows: ETGVTQSPTHLIKTRGQQVTLRCSSQSGHNTVSWYQQALGQGPQFIFQYYREEENGRGNFPPRFSGLQFPNYSSELNVNALELDDSALYLCASSYTGLVKGEKLFFGSGTQLSVL.

This clonotype was seen more than once but under ten times. J is TRBJ2-1 and V is TRBV4-3, with a tentative D call TRBD1 (5 bases). This CDR3 has 13 residues. The V end was cut by 5 bases, the J end by 1 base, with 6 bases between. Germline lookup yields CDR1 LGHNA and CDR2 YSLEER. This CDR3 is CASSTGSYNEQFF. The CDR3 nucleotides read TGCGCCAGCAGCACAGGTTCCTACAATGAGCAGTTCTTC.

This clonotype has at least ten counts. CDR3 sequence reads: CASSQVLAGGSLYNEQFF. CDR3 DNA sequence: TGCGCCAGCAGCCAGGTCCTAGCGGGGGGATCCTTATACAATGAGCAGTTCTTC. The chain employs TRBV4-3 and TRBJ2-1; 11 nucleotides match TRBD2. The length of the CDR3 is 18 residues. The germline V gene encodes CDR1 LGHNA and CDR2 YSLEER. With V trimmed by 3 bases and J by 4 bases, 11 bases remained unmatched.

The chain is built from TRBV20-1 and TRBJ1-2; 9 bases line up with TRBD1. Germline values: CDR1 DFQATT, CDR2 SNEGSKA (reference sequence). This CDR3 has 16 amino acids. The ends lost 1 base at V and 3 bases at J; junction bases unmatched: 9. This chain's CDR3 is CSARVPGTGTYYGYTF. CDR3 bases: TGCAGTGCTAGAGTCCCCGGGACAGGGACCTACTATGGCTACACCTTC.

The count of this clonotype is one. The V gene is TRBV2, the J gene TRBJ1-4; TRBD1 matches 8 bases. Germline assignment: CDR1 SNHLY and CDR2 FYNNEI. CDR3 length equals 14 residues. Trimming cost V 6 bases and J 3 bases; bases outside gene matches: 3. The CDR3 DNA follows: TGTGCCAGCAGGCGGACAGGGCCTAATGAAAAACTGTTTTTT. Encoded protein: CASRRTGPNEKLFF.

There are a few counts of this clonotype. This chain joins TRBV7-2 and TRBJ2-5; D may be TRBD1 or TRBD2 (5 bases each). Germline V gene lookup returns CDR1 SGHTA and CDR2 FQGNSA. There are 17 residues in the CDR3. V gave up 2 bases and J gave up 1 base, with 17 bases separating them. The CDR3 DNA follows: TGTGCCAGCAGCTTAAAAGGCGACGGGGCGTTCCAAGAGACCCAGTACTTC. Translated, it gives CASSLKGDGAFQETQYF.

This clonotype was observed a handful of times. The chain carries TRBV12-3 or TRBV12-4 and TRBJ1-5; maybe TRBD1 (5 bases). The CDR3 is 14 residues long. The V gene lost 5 bases and the J gene lost 3 bases, with 11 bases spanning the gap. This chain's CDR3 is CASSIDSINQPQHF. The CDR3 nucleotides are TGTGCCAGCAGTATCGACAGTATCAATCAGCCCCAGCATTTT.

This clonotype was observed many times. The chain's CDR3 is CASTKDYSPLHF. Here the CDR3 DNA reads TGTGCCAGCACCAAGGACTATTCACCCCTCCACTTT. V is TRBV6-5 and J is TRBJ1-6; D remains ambiguous. Trimming removed 7 bases at V and 8 bases at J, with 9 bases between. Germline CDR1 is MNHEY and CDR2 is SVGAGI. This CDR3 has 12 residues.

A few counts support this clonotype. The chain is built from TRBV20-1 and TRBJ2-6; 9 bases are a match to TRBD1. Unmatched junction bases numbered 6, after V lost 6 bases and J lost 0 bases. The CDR3 is made up of 16 amino acids. The germline CDR1 and CDR2 sequences are DFQATT and SNEGSKA (reference sequence). Here the CDR3 DNA reads TGCAGTGCCGAGGACAGGGGAGCCTCTGGGGCCAACGTCCTGACTTTC. Translated, it gives CSAEDRGASGANVLTF.

There are a few counts of this clonotype. The genes are TRBV7-2 and TRBJ2-3; 10 nucleotides line up with TRBD1. The CDR3 extends over 15 amino acids. Germline CDR1 and CDR2: SGHTA and FQGNSA. The ends lost 1 base at V and 7 bases at J; junction bases unmatched: 5. As DNA, the CDR3 is TGTGCCAGCAGCTTAGAGACAGGGGGCGCAAATACGCAGTATTTT. The encoded protein is CASSLETGGANTQYF.

Many counts were recorded for this clonotype. The chain joins TRBV7-9 to TRBJ2-1, with D hard to call. The germline V gene encodes CDR1 SEHNR and CDR2 FQNEAQ (reference sequence). The CDR3 runs 10 residues. V shed 7 bases and J shed 6 bases, with 4 bases lying between them. CDR3 residues: CASTGNEQFF. Written as DNA, the CDR3 is TGTGCCAGCACGGGCAATGAGCAGTTCTTC. Variable domain in full (rest from reference TRBV7-9 and TRBJ2-1): DTGVSQNPRHKITKRGQNVTFRCDPISEHNRLYWYRQTLGQGPEFLTYFQNEAQLEKSRLLSDRFSAERPKGSFSTLEIQRTEQGDSAMYLCASTGNEQFFGPGTRLTVL.

To note about this clonotype: Germline is not matched at one junction end, which may reflect a read error. This chain uses TRBV7-2 with TRBJ1-5; possibly TRBD1 for D (5 bases). In germline, CDR1 is SGHTA, CDR2 FQGNSA. CDR3 length equals 16 residues. The CDR3 DNA sequence: TGTGCCATCAGCTTAGTAGGGGCCGGAGGCAATCAGCCCCAGCATTTT. Protein: CAISLVGAGGNQPQHF.

The count of this clonotype is one. V usage is TRBV10-3 and J usage is TRBJ2-3, with unresolved D. The CDR3 is 15 residues long. Germline CDR1 reads ENHRY; CDR2 reads SYGVKD. The V and J ends lost 2 bases and 0 bases respectively, with 9 bases between them. The CDR3 nucleotides read TGTGCCATCAGTGAGGGGGATACTAGCACAGATACGCAGTATTTT. It encodes CAISEGDTSTDTQYF.

The CDR3 is CASRHLRQDLIWYGYTF. The CDR3 nucleotides read TGTGCCAGCAGGCACCTCAGACAGGATCTTATTTGGTATGGCTACACCTTC. V is TRBV6-1 and J is TRBJ1-2, with a weak D call TRBD1 (6 bases). V lost 6 bases, J lost 5 bases, and 25 bases lay in between. This CDR3 has 17 residues. Germline V lookup: CDR1 MNHNS, CDR2 SASEGT.

The chain combines TRBV4-1 with TRBJ2-7, with D perhaps matching TRBD1 (5 bases). The CDR3 has 14 residues. The V gene's germline CDR1 is MGHRA and CDR2 YSYEKL. V dropped 0 bases and J dropped 7 bases, with 13 bases sitting between them. CDR3 residues: CASSQEGPYREQYF. The CDR3 coding sequence is TGCGCCAGCAGCCAAGAGGGGCCTTATCGGGAGCAGTACTTC.

CDR3 loop: CSASQSGYNEQFF. In nucleotides, the CDR3 is TGCAGTGCTAGTCAGAGCGGCTACAATGAGCAGTTCTTC. The chain links TRBV20-1 to TRBJ2-1; TRBD2 is a possible D gene (5 bases). This CDR3 is 13 amino acids long. The V end was cut by 3 bases, the J end by 3 bases, with 9 bases between. The germline V gene has CDR1 DFQATT and CDR2 SNEGSKA (reference sequence).

There are a few counts of this clonotype. The chain carries TRBV20-1 and TRBJ2-7, with TRBD2 matching 7 bases. The V and J ends lost 5 bases and 4 bases, in that order; junction bases with no gene match: 8. In germline, CDR1 is DFQATT, CDR2 SNEGSKA (reference sequence). CDR3 length: 13 residues. CDR3 sequence (DNA): TGCAGTGCTCCTCTTGGCGGGAGTTACGAGCAGTACTTC. Translation: CSAPLGGSYEQYF.

This clonotype has a count of ten or more. This chain joins TRBV20-1 and TRBJ2-1, with 10 bases fitting TRBD2. The CDR3 is 15 residues long. V trimming: 1 base; J trimming: 2 bases; junction bases outside the gene matches: 2. Germline V gives CDR1 DFQATT, CDR2 SNEGSKA (reference sequence). CDR3 coding DNA: TGCAGTGCTAGAGTGGGGACTAGCGCCTACAATGAGCAGTTCTTC. Residues: CSARVGTSAYNEQFF.

The chain recombines TRBV20-1 with TRBJ2-7, with 8 bases identical to TRBD1. Germline V gene sequence: CDR1 DFQATT, CDR2 SNEGSKA (reference sequence). CDR3 length: 14 amino acids. V trimming: 4 bases; J trimming: 5 bases; junction bases outside the gene matches: 10. The CDR3 DNA follows: TGCAGTGCTACCCGTGACAGGGGAGGAGACGAGCAGTACTTC. Translation: CSATRDRGGDEQYF.

The chain has TRBV4-3 and TRBJ2-1; TRBD2 aligns across 9 bases. J was trimmed by 4 bases and V by 3 bases; bases with no gene match: 4. The CDR3 is 15 amino acids. Germline lookup yields CDR1 LGHNA and CDR2 YSLEER. The CDR3 spells CASSQRLAVYNEQFF. The CDR3, as DNA: TGCGCCAGCAGCCAGAGACTAGCGGTTTACAATGAGCAGTTCTTC.

This clonotype came up a few times. V and J are TRBV7-2 and TRBJ2-5; D may be TRBD1 (5 bases). The V gene's germline CDR1 is SGHTA and CDR2 FQGNSA. The length of the CDR3 is 13 residues. V lost 5 bases to trimming and J lost 5 bases, with 12 bases between them. The CDR3 DNA sequence: TGTGCCAGCAGCCAAGGGGTTCGGGAGACCCAGTACTTC. This translates into CASSQGVRETQYF. The entire variable domain, with the rest obtained from reference TRBV7-2 and TRBJ2-5, is as follows: GAGVSQSPSNKVTEKGKDVELRCDPISGHTALYWYRQSLGQGLEFLIYFQGNSAPDKSGLPSDRFSAERTGGSVSTLTIQRTQQEDSAVYLCASSQGVRETQYFGPGTRLLVL.

The chain links TRBV9 to TRBJ2-1, with TRBD2 identical over 11 bases. The V and J ends lost 0 bases and 8 bases, in that order; junction bases with no gene match: 10. The CDR3 sequence is 17 residues long. Germline V gene data show CDR1 as SGDLS and CDR2 as YYNGEE. The CDR3 spells CASSVAVAGGYRDEQFF. In nucleotides, the CDR3 is TGTGCCAGCAGCGTAGCTGTAGCGGGAGGGTATAGGGATGAGCAGTTCTTC. Complete variable domain (other parts from reference TRBV9 and TRBJ2-1): DSGVTQTPKHLITATGQRVTLRCSPRSGDLSVYWYQQSLDQGLQFLIQYYNGEERAKGNILERFSAQQFPDLHSELNLSSLELGDSALYFCASSVAVAGGYRDEQFFGPGTRLTVL.

J is TRBJ2-2 and V is TRBV5-1; the D is unclear. The CDR3 is 14 amino acids. Trimming cost V 3 bases and J 6 bases, with 12 bases left between them. CDR1 and CDR2 (germline): SGHRS, YFSETQ. CDR3 coding DNA: TGCGCCAGCAGCTCTGAAGTGGCTGCCGGGGAGCTGTTTTTT. It yields the protein CASSSEVAAGELFF.

V and J are TRBV6-2 or TRBV6-3 and TRBJ2-1, with TRBD1 identical over 7 bases. CDR3 length equals 16 residues. Germline CDR1 is MNHEY and CDR2 is SVGEGT. V was pared by 4 bases and J by 4 bases, with 10 bases of the junction left unmatched. CDR3 in DNA: TGTGCCAGCAGTTCCAGGGGGACGCGAATTTACAATGAGCAGTTCTTC. Residues: CASSSRGTRIYNEQFF.

V and J are TRBV27 and TRBJ2-2; D uncertain. Germline CDR1 reads MNHEY; CDR2 reads SMNVEV (reference sequence). V gave up 4 bases and J gave up 8 bases, with 17 bases separating them. CDR3 length: 15 amino acids. CDR3 amino acids: CASSSGGPMGGELFF. DNA for the CDR3: TGTGCCAGCAGTTCCGGTGGACCTATGGGAGGGGAGCTGTTTTTT.

This clonotype was found a few times. The CDR3 spells CSVRAGDYEQYF. CDR3 nucleotide sequence: TGCAGCGTAAGAGCGGGAGACTACGAGCAGTACTTC. The chain couples TRBV29-1 to TRBJ2-7; TRBD2 agrees at 8 bases. CDR1 is SQVTM and CDR2 is ANQGSEA in the germline V gene. After removal of 6 bases from V and 3 bases from J, the junction contained 4 bases not matched to a gene. The CDR3 consists of 12 residues.

The chain couples TRBV9 to TRBJ2-3; the D is unclear. From germline, CDR1 is SGDLS and CDR2 YYNGEE. CDR3 length equals 14 residues. Trimming took 5 bases from V and 2 from J, leaving 12 bases between them. Here the CDR3 reads CASSYRTTTDTQYF. CDR3 bases: TGTGCCAGCAGTTACCGGACCACCACAGATACGCAGTATTTT.

This sequence joins TRBV20-1 and TRBJ2-1; TRBD1 is a possible D gene (6 bases). CDR3 length: 14 amino acids. V shed 5 bases and J shed 11 bases, with 22 bases lying between them. Germline-derived CDR1 and CDR2 are DFQATT and SNEGSKA (reference sequence). CDR3 in DNA: TGCAGTGCTGGAGGTAGCGCCAGGGGCAGGCAGCAGTTCTTC. This encodes CSAGGSARGRQQFF.